Here is one T cell receptor (beta chain) with its context. Its antigen remains unknown. This sample was included in a study of blood T cells in healthy people across ages. About the study: Using template switching, researchers captured about one barcoded beta molecule for each two T cells. Study-wide points: No conclusive comparison of naive versus antigen-experienced cells was possible with unsorted PBMCs. In older individuals, TCR beta diversity per million T cells was lower, falling roughly linearly with age. Both higher diversity and more naive CD4+ cells marked long-lived donors when set against aged donors.

For the second PCR, which ran for 7 to 11 cycles, a sample-barcoded 5' primer and a J-beta primer mix were used. TCRdb processed the 5' RACE reads anew with MiXCR; each CDR3 protein has one entry. The sample lists 1 million to 1.2 million distinct CDR3 sequences, more than 30% occurring once. From germline, CDR1 is SGHKS and CDR2 YYEKEE (reference sequence). J gave up 0 bases and V 2 bases, and 5 bases lay outside the gene matches. This CDR3 is 17 amino acids long. The chain is built from TRBV5-5 and TRBJ2-1, with 10 bases that match TRBD1. This clonotype was obtained from a young man in good health. Sequenced input: blood. The CDR3 here is CASSFERDRGSYNEQFF. The CDR3 DNA is TGTGCCAGCAGCTTCGAAAGGGACAGGGGCTCCTACAATGAGCAGTTCTTC.